This T cell receptor beta chain was recorded in a study of CD8+CD57+ T cells in acquired aplastic anemia (dated by TCRdb to about 2018). Regarding the complete study: Extracted DNA from sorted CD4+ and CD8+ cells averaged approximately 3.4 ug, ranging from about 0.18 to 27.4 ug. An average of roughly 10 million reads for CD4+ cells and approximately 11 million reads for CD8+ cells was obtained from healthy donor samples.

Genomic DNA was used as template for profiling of TCR beta VDJ combinations and CDR3 sequences. An Illumina HiSeq 2000 was used for TCR repertoire sequencing. Per the source publication's procedure: Repertoires were assessed using TRBV/TRBJ rearrangement plots, CDR3 size and DJ length profiles, and Simpson's diversity index. Whichever DNA sequence was most abundant in the deep sequencing data was defined as the immunodominant clone. CDR3 amino acid sequences were checked for sharing between subjects and were compared against published repertoires and the VDJdb database. The public sequencing data were trimmed at Q25 with fastp and processed into clonotypes with MiXCR by TCRdb, which kept only in-frame beta chains. Each CDR3 protein gets just one entry, which takes the most common genes and DNA from the rows behind it. Clone size and V and J calls follow TCRdb, not the original study. The sample table holds 200,000 to 250,000 distinct CDR3 sequences, of which around 32% were seen once. The top ten clones comprise 1.1% of the sample.

The investigation overall reported the following: Twenty-nine CD8+ CDR3 sequences were found to be shared between patients and controls, but these sequences appeared to be highly expressed in patients and within the immunodominant clones of the patients. Patients and healthy controls showed no significant difference in CD8+ Simpson's diversity (P=0.060).

A remark on this clonotype: Its antigen is still unknown. Base qualities are missing; no much larger clone stands one base away.

The study deep-sequenced TCR repertoires of sorted CD4+ and CD8+ blood T cells from severe aplastic anemia patients and healthy subjects. Ficoll-Paque density gradient centrifugation was used to isolate peripheral blood mononuclear cells. Before DNA was extracted, CD4+ and CD8+ T cells were sorted using either FACS or magnetic beads. Sequenced input: sorted CD4+, CD8+, or CD8+CD57+ T cells (not recorded which) from PBMCs. The TCR originated in a human donor in good health, serving as a control.

At the DNA level, the sequence is TGCAGCGTTGTTGGAGGGACGGATCAAGACTATGGCTACACCTTC. It specifies CSVVGGTDQDYGYTF. This receptor chain uses TRBV29-1 and TRBJ1-2, with a weak D call of TRBD1 (5 bases match). Reading from cysteine to phenylalanine, the CDR3 counts 15 amino acids. This entry keeps only the CDR3 DNA: 45 bases, framed from base 1. V is reduced by 4 bases and J by 3 bases, leaving a spacing of 18 bases between them. Via the germline V gene, CDR1 is SQVTM and CDR2 ANQGSEA.